This T cell receptor (beta chain) was sequenced for a study of T cells in localized non-small cell lung cancer (dated by TCRdb to the early 2020s). A note on the overall study: Comparing tumors with uninvolved tumor-adjacent lungs, the study looked at the T cell repertoires of 200 to 250 patients with early-stage NSCLC. The cohort was made up of roughly 250 treatment-naive NSCLC patients whose localized lung tumors had been resected. A mean age of roughly 66 years was recorded for the NSCLC patients, of whom approximately 130 were male and 85 to 110 were female. The research as a whole found: Because the study design was exploratory, TCR variables were selected using unadjusted p-values without false-discovery rate correction. Higher T cell density in blood was associated with longer overall survival, whereas higher clonality in adjacent lung was associated with shorter survival. Uninvolved tumor-adjacent lung showed the highest T cell clonality, higher than tumor, which suggests more focused antigenic responses in the adjacent lung. A median of roughly 58 of the top 100 tumor clones were detected in paired uninvolved adjacent lung, and around 30 of these tumor clones were also found among the top 100 clones of the paired uninvolved adjacent lung. Because multi-region sequencing of the tumors was not done, intratumor heterogeneity could not be ruled out.

At diagnosis, tumor, uninvolved tumor-adjacent lung and peripheral blood were collected and then preserved as a mix of FFPE and fresh-frozen material. The CDR3 holds 13 amino acids from the cysteine to the phenylalanine. The only DNA kept is the CDR3, 39 bases in frame from the first base. The germline V gene encodes CDR1 MDHEN and CDR2 SYDVKM. V lost 7 bases and J lost 2 bases; the stretch between them is 12 bases long. TCR beta CDR3 regions were sequenced from DNA using the immunoSEQ Assay. The original methods were these. T cell density was computed as TCR beta template counts normalized to usable DNA estimated by amplifying housekeeping genes. Using the preseqR package, richness was estimated by extrapolating to 120,000 templates for tissue samples and 400,000 templates for PBMC samples. Clonality was defined as one minus Pielou's evenness. Tissue-enriched TCRs were identified through differential abundance testing performed on productive amino-acid clonotypes, with a minimum total count of 5 and an alpha of 0.1. The Jaccard Index and the Morisita Overlap Index were used to quantify repertoire overlap between compartments. GLIPH grouped TCR beta CDR3s together with public tetramer-defined viral CDR3s, and a viral motif had to include at least three viral sequences and also show V-gene enrichment. TCRdb took this table from immuneACCESS and kept in-frame rearrangements with V and J called. Such tables lack part of the clones; where checked against another copy, unresolved V genes explain under half of the gap, and the rest is unexplained. Clone size and V and J calls were adopted from that table, with D and trimming inferred from the DNA. This sample has hundreds of clones in its table, and around 20% of those were observed once. The ten largest clones take up over 8% of the sample.

This clone was observed a handful of times. What antigen it recognizes has not been identified. No base quality information exists; no much larger clone differs at one position. The input for sequencing was lung tumor tissue, taken before any cancer treatment. Recombination joined TRBV28 with TRBJ2-7, with no reliable assignment of the D segment. This clonotype was sampled from a male donor aged 60 or older with stage III squamous cell lung carcinoma. The sequence in DNA is TGTGCCAGCAATTCCCGCCGCACCTACGAGCAGTACTTC. This gives the protein CASNSRRTYEQYF.